This is a list of T cell receptor beta chains from one sample in a study of vaccination effects on CD4 cells after COVID-19. Their specific antigens are unknown. Data came from immunoSEQ multiplex PCR; TCRdb stores just in-frame clones and leaves some out. Found here are approximately 28,000 clones, approximately 71% of them singletons; the top ten hold about 10%. This specimen consisted of CD4+ T cells from PBMCs cultured with HCoV-NL63 spike peptides, obtained after COVID-19 vaccination. The receptor source for this set is a human donor who received a COVID-19 vaccine. CDR3s include the opening cysteine and the closing phenylalanine or tryptophan. Fields, in order: D gene, clone size, J gene, V gene, CDR3 DNA, CDR3 protein. D genes are given only for firm matches. Clone sizes are given selectively: once, few, many, or a class where the clone is expanded.

>TRBD1|.|TRBJ2-1|TRBV5-1
TGCGCCAGCAGCTTGTTTGTCTCACAGGGGATTGGGAATGAGCAGTTCTTC
CASSLFVSQGIGNEQFF
>TRBD1|.|TRBJ2-7|TRBV7-9
TGTGCCAGCGGTAAGGGGGCTATTAACTCCTACGAGCAGTACTTC
CASGKGAINSYEQYF
>.|.|TRBJ2-1|TRBV11-3
TGTGCCAGCAGCTTAGAAGACAATGAGCAGTTCTTC
CASSLEDNEQFF
>TRBD1|.|TRBJ2-1|TRBV4-1
TGCGCCAGCAGCCACTACAGGGGGCGAGTGGGCAATGAGCAGTTCTTC
CASSHYRGRVGNEQFF
>TRBD2|.|TRBJ2-2|TRBV19
TGTGCCAGTAGCCTCCTTAGCGGGGGGGCCGGGGAGCTGTTTTTT
CASSLLSGGAGELFF
>.|few|TRBJ2-1|TRBV7-7
TGTGCCAGCAGCTTAGGGCCCCGCCATGAGCAGTTCTTC
CASSLGPRHEQFF
>.|once|TRBJ2-2|TRBV24-1
TGTGCCATCGACCCGAACACCGGGGAGCTGTTTTTT
CAIDPNTGELFF
>TRBD2|.|TRBJ2-3|TRBV10-3
TGTGCCATCAGCCTAGCGGACGCTAGCACAGATACGCAGTATTTT
CAISLADASTDTQYF
>.|.|TRBJ1-3|TRBV19
TGTGCCAGCAATACAGGTCTCCTCTCTGGAAACACCATATATTTT
CASNTGLLSGNTIYF
>TRBD2|few|TRBJ2-1|TRBV11-2
TGTGCCAGCAGCTTAGTGTTTGGAACGGGGGGCTCCTACAATGAGCAGTTCTTC
CASSLVFGTGGSYNEQFF
>TRBD2|.|TRBJ2-1|TRBV25-1
TGTGCCAGCAAGGGACTAGAAAAGAATGAGCAGTTCTTC
CASKGLEKNEQFF
>TRBD2|.|TRBJ2-3|TRBV5-1
TGCGCCAGCAGCTTAACGGGGGGGATTTCAGATACGCAGTATTTT
CASSLTGGISDTQYF
>.|.|TRBJ2-7|TRBV10-1
TGCGCCAGCAGTGACGGAGGGATCCTCCACGAGCAGTACTTC
CASSDGGILHEQYF
>TRBD1|few|TRBJ2-5|TRBV5-4
TGTGCCAGCAGCTTACAGGGGGCGAAAGAGACCCAGTACTTC
CASSLQGAKETQYF
>.|.|TRBJ1-5|TRBV18
TGTGCCAGCTCACCAGGTCGGGGAAGCAATCAGCCCCAGCATTTT
CASSPGRGSNQPQHF
>TRBD2|once|TRBJ2-7|TRBV2
TGTGCCAGCAGTGAAATGCGGGAGTTCGGCGAGCAGTACTTC
CASSEMREFGEQYF
>.|few|TRBJ2-2|TRBV9
TGTGCCAGCAGCTCCCGACTAGGGGCCCCCGGGGAGCTGTTTTTT
CASSSRLGAPGELFF
>.|.|TRBJ2-7|TRBV25-1
TGTGCCAGCAGTGGAACAAGCTCCTACGAGCAGTACTTC
CASSGTSSYEQYF
>TRBD2|few|TRBJ2-2|TRBV6-4
TGTGCCAGTCGCGGGACTAGCGAGTCCGGGGAGCTGTTTTTT
CASRGTSESGELFF
>TRBD1|once|TRBJ1-2|TRBV24-1
TGTGCCACCAGAGAGAACACAGGGGAAAGGGGATACACCTTC
CATRENTGERGYTF
>.|few|TRBJ2-1|TRBV10-1
TGCGCCAGCAGTTGGGACAACAATGAGCAGTTCTTC
CASSWDNNEQFF
>TRBD2|.|TRBJ2-3|TRBV7-2
TGTGCCAGCAGCCTGAGCGGGGGGGCCTTCGTGGGCACAGATACGCAGTATTTT
CASSLSGGAFVGTDTQYF
>.|.|TRBJ1-2|TRBV6-1
TGTGCCAGCAGTGGGATTGTGAGGGCCCCTAACTATGGCTACACCTTC
CASSGIVRAPNYGYTF
>.|.|TRBJ2-1|TRBV4-1
TGCGCCAGCAGCGGCGGATGGGTTGGCTCCTACAATGAGCAGTTCTTC
CASSGGWVGSYNEQFF
>.|.|TRBJ1-5|TRBV18
TGTGCCAGCTCACCACCGGGCCAGCTTTATAGCAATCAGCCCCAGCATTTT
CASSPPGQLYSNQPQHF
>TRBD1|.|TRBJ1-2|TRBV19
TGTGCCAGTAGTATTGACAGGGCCTTCTATGGCTACACCTTC
CASSIDRAFYGYTF
>.|.|TRBJ2-5|TRBV12-3/TRBV12-4
TGTGCCAGCGGACAATCCCAAGAGACCCAGTACTTC
CASGQSQETQYF
>.|.|TRBJ2-5|TRBV4-1
TGCGCCAGCAGCCAATCAGTCCAGAAAGAGACCCAGTACTTC
CASSQSVQKETQYF
>TRBD1|few|TRBJ2-7|TRBV5-1
TGCGCCAGCAGCTTGGGGACAGGGATGTCATACGAGCAGTACTTC
CASSLGTGMSYEQYF
>.|.|TRBJ1-1|TRBV6-4
TGTGCCAGCAGATTAGAGACAGTGAACACTGAAGCTTTCTTT
CASRLETVNTEAFF
>TRBD1|few|TRBJ1-3|TRBV9
TGTGCCAGCAGCGTAGGACAGGGCTTGAGCACCATATATTTT
CASSVGQGLSTIYF
>TRBD1|.|TRBJ1-3|TRBV18
TGTGCCAGCTCACCACCGGGACAGACGATCTCTGGAAACACCATATATTTT
CASSPPGQTISGNTIYF
>.|.|TRBJ1-1|TRBV5-1
TGCGCCAGCAGCTTGGACGGGACACCTCTCGATGAAGCTTTCTTT
CASSLDGTPLDEAFF
>TRBD1|.|TRBJ1-6|TRBV4-1
TGCGCCAGCAGCCGCCAGACAGGGAGTGTTTACCCCCTCCACTTT
CASSRQTGSVYPLHF
>.|few|TRBJ1-6|TRBV5-5
TGTGCCAGCAGCTTGGCCACGGGGGTGAATTCACCCCTCCACTTT
CASSLATGVNSPLHF
>.|.|TRBJ2-3|TRBV21-1
TGTGCCAGCAGCAAAGCGCCCCGGACTCGACGGTTACTTAGCACAGATACGCAGTATTTT
CASSKAPRTRRLLSTDTQYF
>.|.|TRBJ1-5|TRBV10-3
TGTGCCATCAGTGCGGGGGAGGGGAAGGGCAATCAGCCCCAGCATTTT
CAISAGEGKGNQPQHF
>.|.|TRBJ1-2|TRBV2
TGTGCCAGCAGTAATGGAATTCGACAGGTCAACTATGGCTACACCTTC
CASSNGIRQVNYGYTF
>.|.|TRBJ1-5|TRBV19
TGTGCCAGTAATACGAGAGACAATCAGCCCCAGCATTTT
CASNTRDNQPQHF
>.|.|TRBJ1-5|TRBV18
TGTGCCAGCTCACCACTCGGAGCAGGGCCCTCCAATCAGCCCCAGCATTTT
CASSPLGAGPSNQPQHF
>TRBD2|.|TRBJ2-2|TRBV30
TGTGCCTGGAGTAACTCCCACGGGGGGGGCCCCCGCACCGGGGAGCTGTTTTTT
CAWSNSHGGGPRTGELFF
>TRBD1|.|TRBJ2-1|TRBV7-9
TGTGCCAGCAGCACGGGACAGGGCGGTAAGAATGAGCAGTTCTTC
CASSTGQGGKNEQFF
>TRBD2|.|TRBJ2-1|TRBV6-5
TGTGCCAGCGACAGGACTAGCGGGTACAATGAGCAGTTCTTC
CASDRTSGYNEQFF
>TRBD2|.|TRBJ2-1|TRBV4-2
TGTGCCAGCAGCCGAGGAGGTATCGGGGGGGACACCTACAATGAGCAGTTCTTC
CASSRGGIGGDTYNEQFF
>TRBD1|.|TRBJ2-7|TRBV2
TGTGCCACCGGACAGGGTCCCTACGAGCAGTACTTC
CATGQGPYEQYF
>TRBD1|.|TRBJ2-7|TRBV29-1
TGCAGCGTTGAAAGGCAGGGGGTTTCCTCCTACGAGCAGTACTTC
CSVERQGVSSYEQYF
>.|.|TRBJ2-3|TRBV5-1
TGCGCCAGCAGCTCAAGGGGTTTGGATACGCAGTATTTT
CASSSRGLDTQYF
>.|few|TRBJ2-2|TRBV24-1
TGTGCCACCAGTGATCCGGGAAGGACCGGGGAGCTGTTTTTT
CATSDPGRTGELFF
>TRBD1|.|TRBJ1-4|TRBV6-1
TGTGCCAGCAGTGAAGCCCCCCCAGGGGGCGGGAGGAAACTGTTTTTT
CASSEAPPGGGRKLFF
>TRBD2|.|TRBJ2-7|TRBV6-2/TRBV6-3
TGTGCCAGCAGTTACGGGGAGGGTCTTGTCTACGAGCAGTACTTC
CASSYGEGLVYEQYF
>.|.|TRBJ1-2|TRBV19
TGTGCCAGTAGCTTAAATTCCCTAGTGGGGGGGGAGAACTATGGCTACACCTTC
CASSLNSLVGGENYGYTF
>TRBD1|.|TRBJ2-5|TRBV5-1
TGCGCCAGCAGCTTGGGCTCGGGACAGGGCGGAGAGACCCAGTACTTC
CASSLGSGQGGETQYF
>TRBD1|.|TRBJ1-2|TRBV29-1
TGCAGCGTTCTGGGACAGGATCATATGGGCTACACCTTC
CSVLGQDHMGYTF